This T cell receptor beta chain was sequenced in a study of CD8 T cells in Susac syndrome. About this clonotype itself: Antigen specificity is unknown.

This CDR3 has 14 residues. Trimming pared 7 bases from V and 7 bases from J, leaving 19 bases between. After extraction with the RNeasy kit, 0.5 to 1 ug of the RNA was reverse transcribed using random hexamers. Amplification of TCR beta CDR3 across 54 Vbeta and 13 Jbeta was performed with immunoSEQ multiplex PCR. MiXCR, run by TCRdb on the immunoSEQ multiplex PCR reads, gives a single entry per CDR3 protein. The sample consists of around 180,000 distinct CDR3 sequences, around 94% of them appearing once. The study's findings and limits: The CD4+ T cell repertoires, which came from Susac syndrome patients, showed no sign of clonal expansion.

The rearrangement uses TRBV12-3 or TRBV12-4 and TRBJ1-2; no reliable D call. The sample comprised CD4+ T cells from PBMCs. The TCR originated in a human donor with Susac syndrome. In DNA, the CDR3 is TGTGCCAGCAAAAAAGGTCCCCGGAGGCCTGGCTACACCTTC. Protein product: CASKKGPRRPGYTF.